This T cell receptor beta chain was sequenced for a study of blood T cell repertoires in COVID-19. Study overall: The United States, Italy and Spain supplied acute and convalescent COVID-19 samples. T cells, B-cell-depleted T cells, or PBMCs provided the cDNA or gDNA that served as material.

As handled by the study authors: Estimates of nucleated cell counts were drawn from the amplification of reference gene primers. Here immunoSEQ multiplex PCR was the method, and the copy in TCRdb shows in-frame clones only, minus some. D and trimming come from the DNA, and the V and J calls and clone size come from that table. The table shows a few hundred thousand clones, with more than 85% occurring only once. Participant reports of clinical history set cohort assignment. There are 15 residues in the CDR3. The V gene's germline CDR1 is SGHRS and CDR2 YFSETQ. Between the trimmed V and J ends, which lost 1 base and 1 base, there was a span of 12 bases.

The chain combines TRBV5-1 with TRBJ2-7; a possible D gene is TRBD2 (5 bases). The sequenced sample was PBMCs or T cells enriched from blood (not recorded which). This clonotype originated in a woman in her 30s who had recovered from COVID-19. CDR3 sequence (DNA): TGCGCCAGCAGCTTGCTGGTTCCGGGGTCCTACGAGCAGTACTTC. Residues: CASSLLVPGSYEQYF.